The rows below give T cell receptor beta chains drawn from one sample of a study of cytomegalovirus exposure and HLA in healthy donors. The method was immunoSEQ multiplex PCR; TCRdb's version includes in-frame clones alone and lacks a portion of them. The sample includes 150,000 to 200,000 clones, over 75% of them seen just once. Sequenced material: PBMCs. The receptors here all came from a woman younger than 35 in good health and CMV-seronegative. The CDR3 runs from the conserved cysteine through the conserved F or W. Fields, in order: D gene, V gene, J gene, CDR3 length, clone size, CDR3 DNA, CDR3 protein. The D gene is left open where the match is weak. Some rows mark clone size as missing; the rest say once, few, many or name a class of expanded clone.

.,TRBV7-8,TRBJ2-5,13,.,TGTGCCAGCACGACAGAAGTCCAAGAGACCCAGTACTTC,CASTTEVQETQYF
.,TRBV4-1,TRBJ1-4,13,few,TGCGCCAGCAGCCAGCCCTTGGGCGAAAAACTGTTTTTT,CASSQPLGEKLFF
TRBD2,TRBV5-4,TRBJ2-2,15,.,TGTGCCAGCAGCCCCGGACTAGCGGACACCGGGGAGCTGTTTTTT,CASSPGLADTGELFF
.,TRBV10-2,TRBJ2-7,13,.,TGCGCCGGCAGGCCACAGGGAGAGGGCGAGCAGTACTTC,CAGRPQGEGEQYF
.,TRBV9,TRBJ1-1,13,once,TGTGCCAGCAGCGTCTTCCCCGGGGGACCGGCTTTCTTT,CASSVFPGGPAFF
.,TRBV7-2,TRBJ2-7,12,.,TGTGCCAGCAGCTCTGTTGTCTACGAGCAGTACTTC,CASSSVVYEQYF
.,TRBV18,TRBJ2-5,15,.,TGTGCCAGCTCACCCCCAGGGGGGCACCAAGAGACCCAGTACTTC,CASSPPGGHQETQYF
.,TRBV7-2,TRBJ2-4,16,few,TGTGCCAGCAGTCCCATCCCTAGCGCCTCCAAAAACATTCAGTACTTC,CASSPIPSASKNIQYF
TRBD1,TRBV7-8,TRBJ2-3,14,.,TGTGCCAGCAGCTTAATGAGGGGGCCAGATACGCAGTATTTT,CASSLMRGPDTQYF
.,TRBV11-2,TRBJ2-1,12,.,TGTGCCAGCAGCTTTGGACAGAGGGTTCTGTTCTTC,CASSFGQRVLFF